Listed below are T cell receptor beta chains from one sample, sequenced in a study of cytomegalovirus exposure and HLA in healthy donors. TCRdb's copy holds only in-frame clones and misses some; the assay was immunoSEQ multiplex PCR. The sample lists about 360,000 clones, about nine tenths occurring once. The material sequenced was PBMCs. These TCRs come from a young woman in good health and CMV-seronegative. The CDR3 runs from the conserved cysteine through the conserved F or W. The order of the fields is J gene, V gene, CDR3 protein.

j_call: TRBJ2-2
v_call: TRBV9
cdr3_aa: CASSVWAGGTGELFF

j_call: TRBJ1-4
v_call: TRBV27
cdr3_aa: CASSSATGTWGEKLFF

j_call: TRBJ2-1
v_call: TRBV5-4
cdr3_aa: CASSLGGTSPYYNEQFF

j_call: TRBJ2-5
v_call: TRBV9
cdr3_aa: CASSSGGLARETQYF

j_call: TRBJ2-5
v_call: TRBV5-6
cdr3_aa: CASSLSRGLQETQYF

j_call: TRBJ1-2
v_call: TRBV11-2
cdr3_aa: CASSPGTAFNYGYTF

j_call: TRBJ1-1
v_call: TRBV25-1
cdr3_aa: CASSPQTGVPFF

j_call: TRBJ2-7
v_call: TRBV6-5
cdr3_aa: CASSRDSYEQYF

j_call: TRBJ1-1
v_call: TRBV18
cdr3_aa: CASSPASGDTEAFF

j_call: TRBJ2-5
v_call: TRBV13
cdr3_aa: CASSSRTGKETQYF

j_call: TRBJ2-7
v_call: TRBV28
cdr3_aa: CASTMTGVGPSYEQYF

j_call: TRBJ2-5
v_call: TRBV27
cdr3_aa: CASSQRRIAGGLQETQYF

j_call: TRBJ2-3
v_call: TRBV6-4
cdr3_aa: CASSERGGTDTQYF

j_call: TRBJ2-1
v_call: TRBV30
cdr3_aa: CAWKDPDTWVLGYNEQFF

j_call: TRBJ1-4
v_call: TRBV28
cdr3_aa: CASSLFGTGEKLFF

j_call: TRBJ2-2
v_call: TRBV7-6
cdr3_aa: CASPGAGANTGELFF

j_call: TRBJ1-5
v_call: TRBV5-6
cdr3_aa: CASSLGANRALSQPQHF

j_call: TRBJ2-1
v_call: TRBV7-8
cdr3_aa: CASSLPGTRVDEQFF

j_call: TRBJ1-2
v_call: TRBV2
cdr3_aa: CASSEVGRTYGYTF

j_call: TRBJ1-2
v_call: TRBV5-1
cdr3_aa: CASSLTRPGQGYYGYTF

j_call: TRBJ2-7
v_call: TRBV27
cdr3_aa: CASSPFSSGTGSGEQYF

j_call: TRBJ2-1
v_call: TRBV5-5
cdr3_aa: CASSFPPPGGANEQFF

j_call: TRBJ2-5
v_call: TRBV29-1
cdr3_aa: CSAQDSLSETQYF

j_call: TRBJ2-2
v_call: TRBV28
cdr3_aa: CASIPRGVSGYTGELFF

j_call: TRBJ1-1
v_call: TRBV2
cdr3_aa: CASSEGGISKNTEAFF

j_call: TRBJ2-7
v_call: TRBV6-6
cdr3_aa: CASSYSATGPSYEQYF

j_call: TRBJ1-1
v_call: TRBV6-6
cdr3_aa: CASSTGGANTEAFF

j_call: TRBJ2-7
v_call: TRBV7-9
cdr3_aa: CASLDESYEQYF

j_call: TRBJ1-6
v_call: TRBV9
cdr3_aa: CASSAARRGSSPLHF

j_call: TRBJ1-1
v_call: TRBV7-5
cdr3_aa: CVRSYQPGQGAPNTEAFF

j_call: TRBJ1-5
v_call: TRBV11-2
cdr3_aa: CASSLDRNQPQHF

j_call: TRBJ2-7
v_call: TRBV9
cdr3_aa: CASSPQTGMGEQYF

j_call: TRBJ2-1
v_call: TRBV6-5
cdr3_aa: CASSLRQPLEQFF

j_call: TRBJ2-1
v_call: TRBV18
cdr3_aa: CASSPLGTSSYNEQFF

j_call: TRBJ2-5
v_call: TRBV5-6
cdr3_aa: CASSLYLAGGKGETQYF

j_call: TRBJ2-2
v_call: TRBV5-1
cdr3_aa: CASSFYRANTGELFF

j_call: TRBJ2-2
v_call: TRBV4-1
cdr3_aa: CASSHFRSQGKTGELFF

j_call: TRBJ2-7
v_call: TRBV2
cdr3_aa: CASSEVQGEQYF

j_call: TRBJ2-5
v_call: TRBV27
cdr3_aa: CASSFGQGEGETQYF